The T cell receptor (beta chain) under discussion was sequenced for a study of blood T cells in healthy people across ages. A word on this clonotype: The antigen is not known.

The authors ran a second PCR of 7 to 11 cycles using a sample-barcoded 5' primer and a J-beta primer mix. Tags on each cDNA molecule came from a template-switch adaptor with 12 random nucleotides. Paired-end reads containing CDR3 totaled no fewer than 3 million for each sample. TCRdb recomputed calls from the 5' RACE reads with MiXCR, one row per CDR3 protein. The sample shows some 1.8 million distinct CDR3 sequences, around 42% of them seen only once. General observations from the study: Estimates of total diversity, which came from one million sequenced T cells, were considered to be underestimates.

The V gene's germline CDR1 is MNHEY and CDR2 SVGAGI. J gave up 5 bases and V 0 bases, and 5 bases lay outside the gene matches. The CDR3 spans 15 residues. V gene TRBV6-5 combines with J gene TRBJ1-1; 8 bases map to TRBD1. Source material: blood. This receptor was identified in a human donor in good health. The CDR3 sequence: CASSYSGQVLTEAFF. DNA for the CDR3: TGTGCCAGCAGTTACTCGGGACAGGTACTTACTGAAGCTTTCTTT.